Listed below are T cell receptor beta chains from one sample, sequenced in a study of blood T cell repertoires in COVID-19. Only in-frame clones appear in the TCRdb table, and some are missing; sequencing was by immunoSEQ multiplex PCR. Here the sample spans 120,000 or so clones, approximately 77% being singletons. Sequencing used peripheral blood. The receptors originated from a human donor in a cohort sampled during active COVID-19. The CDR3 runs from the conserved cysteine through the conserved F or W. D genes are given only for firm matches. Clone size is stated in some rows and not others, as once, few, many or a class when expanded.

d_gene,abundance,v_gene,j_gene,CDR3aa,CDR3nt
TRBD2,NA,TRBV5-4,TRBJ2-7,CASSPGTSQYEQYF,TGTGCCAGCAGCCCCGGGACTAGTCAGTACGAGCAGTACTTC
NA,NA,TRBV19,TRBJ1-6,CASSDWVDNSPLHF,TGTGCCAGTAGTGACTGGGTGGATAATTCACCCCTCCACTTT
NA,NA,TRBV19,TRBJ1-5,CASSITQGGNQPQHF,TGTGCCAGTAGTATAACACAGGGCGGCAATCAGCCCCAGCATTTT
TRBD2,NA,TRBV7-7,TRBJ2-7,CASIPGGSYEQYF,TGTGCTAGCATCCCGGGGGGGTCCTACGAGCAGTACTTC
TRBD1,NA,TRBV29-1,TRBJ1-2,CSVADRGNYGYTF,TGCAGCGTCGCGGACAGGGGGAACTATGGCTACACCTTC
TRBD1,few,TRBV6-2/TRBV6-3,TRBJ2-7,CASSYGTDSHEQYF,TGTGCCAGCAGTTACGGGACAGATTCCCACGAGCAGTACTTC
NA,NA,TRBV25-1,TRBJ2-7,CASRASGEQYF,TGTGCCAGCAGGGCCTCGGGTGAGCAGTACTTC
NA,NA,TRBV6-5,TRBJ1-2,CASSSLGGGYTF,TGTGCCAGCAGTTCCTTAGGGGGAGGCTACACCTTC
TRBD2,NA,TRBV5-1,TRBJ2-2,CASSLGLAANTGELFF,TGCGCCAGCAGCTTGGGGCTAGCGGCGAACACCGGGGAGCTGTTTTTT
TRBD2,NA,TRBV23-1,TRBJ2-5,CASSQSSIREGGETQYF,TGCGCCAGCAGTCAATCGTCAATCAGGGAGGGTGGAGAGACCCAGTACTTC
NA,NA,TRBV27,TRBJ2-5,CASTRRGAQETQYF,TGTGCCAGCACCAGACGGGGGGCCCAAGAGACCCAGTACTTC
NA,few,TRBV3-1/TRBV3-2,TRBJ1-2,CASKRTAANYGYTF,TGTGCCAGCAAACGGACAGCAGCTAACTATGGCTACACCTTC
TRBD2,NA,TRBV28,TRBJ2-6,CATGRGPPSGANVLTF,TGTGCCACGGGGAGGGGCCCCCCCTCTGGGGCCAACGTCCTGACTTTC
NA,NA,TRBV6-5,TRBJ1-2,CASSPGQTIYGYTF,TGTGCCAGCAGTCCGGGACAAACAATCTATGGCTACACCTTC
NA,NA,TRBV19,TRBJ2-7,CASAERESSYEQYF,TGTGCCAGTGCGGAGCGCGAGAGCTCCTACGAGCAGTACTTC
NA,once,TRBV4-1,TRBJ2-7,CASSTYSQGFAYEQYF,TGCGCCAGCAGCACCTACTCCCAGGGTTTCGCTTACGAGCAGTACTTC
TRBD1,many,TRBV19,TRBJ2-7,CASSPGGAGAYEQYF,TGTGCCAGTAGCCCAGGGGGAGCAGGGGCCTACGAGCAGTACTTC
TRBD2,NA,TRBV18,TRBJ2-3,CASSPGFSGATTDTQYF,TGTGCCAGCTCACCCGGATTTAGCGGGGCTACCACAGATACGCAGTATTTT
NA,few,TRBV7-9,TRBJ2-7,CASSLQVFGEQYF,TGTGCCAGCAGCTTACAAGTTTTCGGCGAGCAGTACTTC
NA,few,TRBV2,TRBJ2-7,CASSEQGRLSYEQYF,TGTGCCAGCAGTGAACAGGGGAGACTGTCATACGAGCAGTACTTC
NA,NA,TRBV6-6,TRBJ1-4,CASNLGTPTNEKLFF,TGTGCCAGCAACCTCGGGACACCAACTAATGAAAAACTGTTTTTT
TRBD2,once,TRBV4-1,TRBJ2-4,CASSQEPAGDSEYF,TGCGCCAGCAGCCAAGAGCCAGCGGGAGACTCGGAGTACTTC
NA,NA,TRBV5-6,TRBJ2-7,CASSPPFLRQVYEQYF,TGTGCCAGCAGCCCCCCGTTTTTACGCCAGGTTTACGAGCAGTACTTC
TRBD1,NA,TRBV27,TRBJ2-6,CATRTGSSGANVLTF,TGTGCCACCCGGACAGGCAGCTCTGGGGCCAACGTCCTGACTTTC